One T cell receptor beta chain is described in this entry. This sample stems from a study of blood T cell repertoires in COVID-19. V lost 3 bases and J lost 2; bases outside the gene matches: 4. The CDR3 runs 15 residues. Germline V gives CDR1 LNHNV, CDR2 YYDKDF (reference sequence). Generated by immunoSEQ multiplex PCR, the TCRdb table keeps only in-frame clones and is missing some. The sample lists under 250,000 clones, roughly 88% occurring once. Sequencing input: PBMCs or T cells enriched from blood (not recorded which). This TCR came from a woman in her 30s who had been exposed to COVID-19. This chain uses TRBV15 with TRBJ1-5, with TRBD1 identical over 7 bases. This chain's CDR3 is CATSSTGDGNQPQHF. CDR3 DNA sequence: TGTGCCACCAGCAGCACAGGGGATGGCAATCAGCCCCAGCATTTT.